These 31 T cell receptor beta chains came from one sample sequenced in a study of blood T cell repertoires in COVID-19. Some clones are missing from TCRdb's copy, which holds only in-frame ones; the method was immunoSEQ multiplex PCR. This sample has about 190,000 clones, with approximately 84% found just once. The sequencing sample was made of PBMCs or T cells enriched from blood (not recorded which). The receptors originated from a woman in her thirties who had recovered from COVID-19.

The chain joins TRBV7-8 to TRBJ1-2, with D perhaps TRBD1 (5 bases). CDR1 is SGHVS and CDR2 is FQNEAQ in the germline V gene. The CDR3 has 13 amino acids. The V end lost 6 bases, the J end lost 3 bases, and 11 bases lay between the germline ends. The CDR3 reads CASRLTEDYGYTF. The CDR3 DNA sequence: TGTGCCAGCAGACTGACAGAGGACTATGGCTACACCTTC.

Details on this clone: The same CDR3 also results from other DNA sequences found in this sample. This chain uses TRBV7-3 with TRBJ2-3; 8 bases align to TRBD2. Germline CDR1 and CDR2: SGHTA and FQGTGA. The CDR3 extends over 15 amino acids. Trimming at V came to 2 bases and at J to 3 bases, leaving 4 bases not matched to a gene. The CDR3 sequence is CASSLAGGSTDTQYF. CDR3 bases: TGTGCCAGCAGCTTAGCGGGAGGAAGTACAGATACGCAGTATTTT.

The genes are TRBV27 and TRBJ2-3; possible D gene TRBD1, 6 bases. V was clipped by 4 bases and J by 10 bases, with 15 bases between them. Looked up from germline, CDR1 is MNHEY and CDR2 is SMNVEV (reference sequence). The CDR3 extends over 13 amino acids. The CDR3 DNA follows: TGTGCCAGCAGTTCTTTACAGGGTGGTGCGCAGTATTTT. Its protein product is CASSSLQGGAQYF.

This rearrangement joins TRBV12-3 or TRBV12-4 to TRBJ1-1, with a possible D match to TRBD1 (6 bases). V lost 6 bases, J lost 7 bases, and 15 bases lay in between. There are 13 residues in the CDR3. CDR3 loop: CASRPAGANEAFF. The CDR3 DNA is TGTGCCAGCAGGCCGGCAGGGGCCAATGAAGCTTTCTTT.

The CDR3 is CASSIGAGASYEQYF. For the CDR3, the DNA is TGTGCCAGTAGTATTGGGGCGGGAGCCTCCTACGAGCAGTACTTC. This chain uses TRBV19 with TRBJ2-7; the match to TRBD2 covers 7 bases. This CDR3 spans 15 amino acids. The germline gives CDR1 LNHDA, CDR2 SQIVND (reference sequence). The junction had 5 bases not matched to a gene; V was cut back by 3 bases and J by 0 bases.

The chain recombines TRBV18 with TRBJ2-5; TRBD1 is a possible D gene (5 bases). The CDR3 has 14 residues. CDR1 and CDR2 (germline): KGHSH, LQKENI. V shed 6 bases and J shed 1 base, with 12 bases lying between them. CDR3 DNA sequence: TGTGCCAGCTCTCAAAACCAGGGCCAAGAGACCCAGTACTTC. Residues: CASSQNQGQETQYF.

The V and J genes are TRBV3-1 (or the pseudogene TRBV3-2) and TRBJ2-1; the match to TRBD2 covers 7 bases. Trimming removed 10 bases from V and 2 bases from J; junction bases left unmatched: 11. The CDR3 loop spans 15 amino acids. CDR1 and CDR2 (germline): LGHDT, YNNKEL (reference sequence). CDR3 protein: CATRRSGTAYNEQFF. The CDR3 DNA follows: TGTGCCACCCGCCGGAGCGGGACCGCCTACAATGAGCAGTTCTTC.

The chain couples TRBV18 to TRBJ1-2; D remains ambiguous. V lost 3 bases, J lost 11 bases, and 19 bases lay in between. The length of the CDR3 is 14 residues. CDR1 KGHSH and CDR2 LQKENI come from the germline V gene. As DNA, the CDR3 is TGTGCCAGCTCACCCGGTTCCCACCGCGAGGAGTACACCTTC. Protein: CASSPGSHREEYTF.

The CDR3 DNA reads as TGCGCCAGCAGCTTGGAGCAAAGACTCACAGATACGCAGTATTTT. Translation: CASSLEQRLTDTQYF. The chain carries TRBV5-1 and TRBJ2-3; D call uncertain. CDR3 length: 15 residues. Per the germline V gene, CDR1 is SGHRS and CDR2 is YFSETQ. The V end lost 0 bases, the J end lost 2 bases, and 10 bases lay between the germline ends.

The V call is TRBV18, the J call TRBJ1-3; TRBD1 matches at 9 bases. The CDR3 is 18 residues long. Germline-derived CDR1 and CDR2 are KGHSH and LQKENI. V was pared by 3 bases and J by 0 bases, with 9 bases of the junction left unmatched. For the CDR3, the DNA is TGTGCCAGCTCACCGATCGGGACAGGGCCGAGCTCTGGAAACACCATATATTTT. Translating gives CASSPIGTGPSSGNTIYF.

This sequence joins TRBV5-1 and TRBJ1-4; D unclear. The CDR3 is 17 residues long. Germline CDR1 and CDR2: SGHRS and YFSETQ. V lost 4 bases and J lost 2, with 18 bases in between. CDR3 residues: CASSLTGQTGTNEKLFF. CDR3 DNA: TGCGCCAGCAGCCTAACGGGCCAGACGGGGACTAATGAAAAACTGTTTTTT.

The sample holds a few counts of this clone. V usage is TRBV19 and J usage is TRBJ1-6; TRBD1 is a possible D gene (5 bases). The germline V gene encodes CDR1 LNHDA and CDR2 SQIVND (reference sequence). CDR3 length: 11 amino acids. Deletions cut 3 bases from V and 15 bases from J, with 9 bases between. The CDR3 nucleotides are TGTGCCAGTAGTATGGACAATGGCCTCCACTTT. Translated: CASSMDNGLHF.

V and J are TRBV19 and TRBJ1-2; D is unresolved. The CDR3 is made up of 12 amino acids. Trimming took 6 bases from V and 4 from J, leaving 9 bases between them. Germline loops: CDR1 LNHDA, CDR2 SQIVND (reference sequence). The CDR3 nucleotides read TGTGCCAGTAGGACGGGATCCTATGGCTACACCTTC. It specifies CASRTGSYGYTF.

V and J are TRBV13 and TRBJ2-3, with 8 bases aligning to TRBD2. Looked up from germline, CDR1 is PRHDT and CDR2 is FYEKMQ (reference sequence). V lost 1 base and J lost 1; bases outside the gene matches: 4. The CDR3 has 16 amino acids. The CDR3 loop reads CASSLAGGRGTDTQYF. The CDR3 bases are TGTGCCAGCAGCTTAGCGGGGGGGCGAGGCACAGATACGCAGTATTTT.

V and J are TRBV5-6 and TRBJ1-2, with D tentatively TRBD1 (6 bases). V was pared by 0 bases and J by 8 bases, with 17 bases between. This CDR3 spans 15 amino acids. Germline loops: CDR1 SGHDT, CDR2 YYEEEE. The CDR3 nucleotides are TGTGCCAGCAGCTTGGACGGCAGAGGGGGATACGGCTACACCTTC. Translation gives CASSLDGRGGYGYTF.

The chain has TRBV25-1 and TRBJ2-7; 7 nucleotides match TRBD2. The CDR3 totals 15 residues. Germline assignment: CDR1 MGHDK and CDR2 SYGVNS. Losses at the gene ends were 2 bases for V and 4 bases for J; bases not matched to a gene: 8. This CDR3 reads CASSEASGGLYEQYF. The DNA of the CDR3 is TGTGCCAGCAGTGAAGCGTCGGGAGGTCTGTACGAGCAGTACTTC.

This clone was recorded once. The gene calls are TRBV18 and TRBJ1-1, with TRBD1 matching 10 bases. V trimming: 0 bases; J trimming: 0 bases; junction bases outside the gene matches: 1. Per germline, CDR1 KGHSH and CDR2 LQKENI. CDR3 size: 16 residues. CDR3 nucleotide sequence: TGTGCCAGCTCACCACCGGGACAGGGGATGAACACTGAAGCTTTCTTT. Protein product: CASSPPGQGMNTEAFF.

The chain carries TRBV10-3 and TRBJ2-4; perhaps TRBD2 as D (6 bases). V gave up 4 bases and J gave up 7 bases, with 11 bases separating them. This CDR3 contains 13 residues. Per germline, CDR1 ENHRY and CDR2 SYGVKD. DNA for the CDR3: TGTGCCATCAGTGCGGGGGTATCCAACATTCAGTACTTC. Protein: CAISAGVSNIQYF.

V is TRBV6-5 and J is TRBJ2-1, with TRBD1 as a possible D gene (6 bases). CDR1 is MNHEY, CDR2 SVGAGI, per germline. V lost 7 bases, J lost 8 bases, and 9 bases lay in between. The CDR3 length is 11 residues. CDR3 loop: CASTQGYEQFF. The CDR3 nucleotides are TGTGCCAGCACTCAGGGGTATGAGCAGTTCTTC.

The chain joins TRBV7-9 to TRBJ2-7; the match to TRBD2 covers 8 bases. The CDR3 is 14 residues long. Germline V gene lookup returns CDR1 SEHNR and CDR2 FQNEAQ (reference sequence). V lost 2 bases and J lost 8; bases outside the gene matches: 8. The CDR3 DNA reads as TGTGCCAGCAGCTTATCCGGGACTAGTGATAAGCAGTACTTC. Amino acids: CASSLSGTSDKQYF.

The rearrangement joins TRBV24-1 to TRBJ2-1; 11 nucleotides align to TRBD2. Germline loops: CDR1 KGHDR, CDR2 SFDVKD. The CDR3 has 17 residues. The V gene end was trimmed by 4 bases and the J gene end by 4 bases; junction bases not matched to a gene: 8. This CDR3 is CATSDPDRLAGYNEQFF. The CDR3 nucleotides are TGTGCCACCAGTGACCCCGATAGACTAGCGGGATACAATGAGCAGTTCTTC.

The V call is TRBV11-2, the J call TRBJ2-1, with 7 bases identical to TRBD1. V dropped 7 bases and J dropped 2; count of bases not matched to a gene: 5. The CDR3 runs 14 residues. Germline-derived CDR1 and CDR2 are SGHAT and FQNNGV. The CDR3 sequence: CASTSDRTYNEQFF. The CDR3, as DNA: TGTGCCAGCACGTCGGACAGGACCTACAATGAGCAGTTCTTC.

Only a few counts were recorded for this clone. The V and J genes are TRBV3-1 (or the pseudogene TRBV3-2) and TRBJ2-3, with 10 positions matching TRBD1. CDR1 LGHDT and CDR2 YNNKEL come from the germline V gene (reference sequence). The V and J ends lost 3 bases and 8 bases, in that order; junction bases with no gene match: 5. CDR3 length equals 14 residues. The CDR3: CASSQGTGAGTQYF. CDR3 nucleotide sequence: TGTGCCAGCAGCCAGGGGACAGGGGCTGGTACGCAGTATTTT.

The sample holds one count of this clone. The CDR3 nucleotides are TGCGCCAGCAGCCTCGGGACAGAAGCCAGTTCACCCCTCCACTTT. This sequence encodes CASSLGTEASSPLHF. The V gene is TRBV5-1, the J gene TRBJ1-6; 7 bases agree with TRBD1. V lost 4 bases to trimming and J lost 9 bases; unmatched junction nucleotides: 10. Germline CDR1 and CDR2: SGHRS and YFSETQ. This CDR3 is 15 amino acids long.

J is TRBJ2-5 and V is TRBV5-1; D call uncertain. Trimming shortened V by 5 bases and J by 5 bases, and 13 bases separated the two germline ends. Germline CDR1 SGHRS, CDR2 YFSETQ. The CDR3 spans 13 residues. The CDR3, as DNA: TGCGCCAGCAGTGTGAGGCCTACGGAGACCCAGTACTTC. Residues: CASSVRPTETQYF.

This clone was seen a few times. The chain has TRBV11-1 and TRBJ2-2, with 8 bases aligning to TRBD1. Per the germline V gene, CDR1 is SGHAT and CDR2 is FQDESV (reference sequence). The J segment lost 5 bases and the V segment lost 2 bases, leaving 7 bases of the junction unmatched. The CDR3 runs to 16 residues. CDR3 DNA sequence: TGTGCCAGCAGCTTAAGACAGGGGTCTGGGACCGGGGAGCTGTTTTTT. Translated: CASSLRQGSGTGELFF.

V gene TRBV7-9 combines with J gene TRBJ2-1; tentative D call: TRBD1 (5 bases). The germline CDR1 and CDR2 sequences are SEHNR and FQNEAQ (reference sequence). This CDR3 is built from 13 residues. V lost 2 bases to trimming and J lost 10 bases, with 12 bases between them. CDR3 sequence: CASSLTGPGEQFF. The CDR3, as DNA: TGTGCCAGCAGCTTAACCGGGCCAGGGGAGCAGTTCTTC. The whole variable domain, filled in from reference TRBV7-9 and TRBJ2-1, reads DTGVSQNPRHKITKRGQNVTFRCDPISEHNRLYWYRQTLGQGPEFLTYFQNEAQLEKSRLLSDRFSAERPKGSFSTLEIQRTEQGDSAMYLCASSLTGPGEQFFGPGTRLTVL.

This clone was detected many times. The chain is built from TRBV5-4 and TRBJ2-7, with TRBD1 matching over 9 bases. Germline V CDR1 and CDR2: SGHNT, YYREEE (reference sequence). Germline trimming cut 3 bases from V and 3 bases from J; bases unmatched to any gene: 1. The CDR3 covers 13 residues. CDR3 bases: TGTGCCAGCAGCTGGGGACAGGGCTACGAGCAGTACTTC. Residues: CASSWGQGYEQYF.

The chain's CDR3 is CASSYSIEITDRGLYEQYF. In DNA, the CDR3 is TGTGCCAGCAGTTACTCAATAGAAATTACGGACAGGGGGCTTTACGAGCAGTACTTC. This chain joins TRBV6-2 or TRBV6-3 and TRBJ2-7; 11 positions agree with TRBD1. V dropped 0 bases and J dropped 4; count of bases not matched to a gene: 14. CDR1 and CDR2 from the germline V gene are MNHEY and SVGEGT. The CDR3 spans 19 residues.

The chain couples TRBV12-3 or TRBV12-4 to TRBJ2-7; 7 bases line up with TRBD1. The trim removed 5 bases at V and 5 bases at J, leaving 3 bases unmatched. The CDR3 runs to 12 residues. The CDR3 spells CASSLDRNEQYF. The CDR3 region has the DNA TGTGCCAGCAGTCTGGACAGGAACGAGCAGTACTTC.

This chain uses TRBV4-1 with TRBJ1-6; no clear D gene. Trimming took off 0 bases at V and 0 bases at J, with 6 bases between the two ends. Germline V gives CDR1 MGHRA, CDR2 YSYEKL. The CDR3 length is 16 residues. CDR3 in DNA: TGCGCCAGCAGCCAAGAACCAGTCTCCTATAATTCACCCCTCCACTTT. Encoded protein: CASSQEPVSYNSPLHF.